This T cell receptor (beta chain) emerged from a study of control samples from healthy donors and cancer patients. Clones were read by immunoSEQ multiplex PCR, and TCRdb kept only the in-frame ones, dropping some. The sample yields some 410,000 clones, 75% to 95% seen once. The germline gives CDR1 SGHAT, CDR2 FQNNGV. V was cut by 3 bases and J by 2 bases, with 7 bases left in between. The CDR3 contains 13 residues. Sample: PBMCs. V usage is TRBV11-2 and J usage is TRBJ1-1; D ambiguous. The TCR comes from a man in his forties with head and neck cancer. The CDR3 coding sequence is TGTGCCAGCAGCTTGCCGGTCAACACTGAAGCTTTCTTT. Translated: CASSLPVNTEAFF. The whole variable domain, filled in from reference TRBV11-2 and TRBJ1-1, reads EAGVAQSPRYKIIEKRQSVAFWCNPISGHATLYWYQQILGQGPKLLIQFQNNGVVDDSQLPKDRFSAERLKGVDSTLKIQPAKLEDSAVYLCASSLPVNTEAFFGQGTRLTVV.